Reported below is one TCR beta chain. No antigen is known for it. A read error may produce the germline difference seen at one junction end. Alongside a J-beta primer mix, a sample-barcoded 5' primer served in a second PCR lasting roughly 6 to 11 cycles. In TCRdb, the 5' RACE reads were re-called with MiXCR into one record per CDR3 protein. Found here are about 730,000 distinct CDR3 sequences, roughly 45% of them singletons; the top ten hold less than 25%. The germline V gene encodes CDR1 ENHRY and CDR2 SYGVKD. CDR3 length: 19 residues. The data were taken from a study of blood T cells in healthy people across ages. Study-wide results and limits: As naive T cell percentage varied, TCR beta diversity correlated strongly with it. Unsorted PBMC material precluded a definitive naive versus antigen-experienced comparison.

This clonotype was obtained from a woman aged 55-69 years in good health. Specimen: blood. The chain is built from TRBV10-3 and TRBJ2-1; 8 bases align to TRBD2. CDR3 protein: CAISDLGRGATISYNGQFF. The CDR3 nucleotides are TGTGCCATCAGTGATCTGGGGCGGGGGGCAACCATCTCCTACAATGGGCAGTTCTTC.